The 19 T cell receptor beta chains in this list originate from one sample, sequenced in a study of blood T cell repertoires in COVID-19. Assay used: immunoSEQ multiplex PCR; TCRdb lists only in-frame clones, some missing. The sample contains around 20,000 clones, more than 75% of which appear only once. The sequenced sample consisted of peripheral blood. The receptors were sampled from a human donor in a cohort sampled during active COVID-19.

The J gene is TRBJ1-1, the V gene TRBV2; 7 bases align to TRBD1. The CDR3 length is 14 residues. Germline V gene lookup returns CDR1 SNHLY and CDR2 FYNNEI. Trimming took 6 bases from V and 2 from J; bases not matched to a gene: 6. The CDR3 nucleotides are TGTGCCAGCAGGGTGGGGGACAGTAACACTGAAGCTTTCTTT. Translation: CASRVGDSNTEAFF.

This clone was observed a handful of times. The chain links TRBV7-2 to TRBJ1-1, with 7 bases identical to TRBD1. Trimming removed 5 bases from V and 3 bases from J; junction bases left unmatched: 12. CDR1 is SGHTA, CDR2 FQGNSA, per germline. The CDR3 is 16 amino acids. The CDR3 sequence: CASSQRGGTVYTEAFF. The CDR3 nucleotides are TGTGCCAGCAGCCAACGTGGGGGGACAGTGTACACTGAAGCTTTCTTT.

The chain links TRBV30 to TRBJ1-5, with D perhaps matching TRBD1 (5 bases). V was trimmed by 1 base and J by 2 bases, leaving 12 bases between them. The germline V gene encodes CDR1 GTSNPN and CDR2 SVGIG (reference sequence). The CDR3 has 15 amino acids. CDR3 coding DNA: TGTGCCTGGAGTGGTGGGGGGAGCGGCAATCAGCCCCAGCATTTT. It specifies CAWSGGGSGNQPQHF.

Here the CDR3 reads CASSQDSAGNYNSPLHF. The CDR3 DNA follows: TGTGCCAGCAGCCAAGATAGTGCAGGGAACTATAATTCACCCCTCCACTTT. The chain couples TRBV4-2 to TRBJ1-6; tentative D call: TRBD1 (5 bases). The CDR3 extends over 17 amino acids. Germline CDR1 and CDR2: LGHNA and YNFKEQ. V dropped 0 bases and J dropped 3 bases, with 12 bases sitting between them.

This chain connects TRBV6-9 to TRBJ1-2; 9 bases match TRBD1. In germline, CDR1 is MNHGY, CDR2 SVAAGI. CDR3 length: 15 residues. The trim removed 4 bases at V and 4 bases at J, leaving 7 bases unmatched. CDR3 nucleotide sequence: TGTGCCAGCAGTTCGTACGGACAGGGGATCTATGGCTACACCTTC. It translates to CASSSYGQGIYGYTF.

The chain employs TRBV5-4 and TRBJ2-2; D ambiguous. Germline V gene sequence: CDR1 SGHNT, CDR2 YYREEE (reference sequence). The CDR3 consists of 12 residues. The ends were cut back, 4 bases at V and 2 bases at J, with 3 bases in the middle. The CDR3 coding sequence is TGTGCCAGCAGCACAAACACCGGGGAGCTGTTTTTT. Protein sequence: CASSTNTGELFF.

The CDR3 coding sequence is TGTGCCAGCAGTATCAGGGGTAGCGGCTACACCTTC. It yields the protein CASSIRGSGYTF. The rearrangement uses TRBV28 and TRBJ1-2; D is perhaps TRBD1 (6 bases). V lost 5 bases to trimming and J lost 8 bases, with 12 bases between them. This CDR3 is built from 12 residues. Germline V lookup: CDR1 MDHEN, CDR2 SYDVKM.

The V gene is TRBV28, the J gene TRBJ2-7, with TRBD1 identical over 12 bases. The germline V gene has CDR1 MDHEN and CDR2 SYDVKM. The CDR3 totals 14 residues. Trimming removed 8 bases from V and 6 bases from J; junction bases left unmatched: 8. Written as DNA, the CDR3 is TGTGCCAGCCAAACCGGGACAGGGGGCGGCGAGCAGTACTTC. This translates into CASQTGTGGGEQYF.

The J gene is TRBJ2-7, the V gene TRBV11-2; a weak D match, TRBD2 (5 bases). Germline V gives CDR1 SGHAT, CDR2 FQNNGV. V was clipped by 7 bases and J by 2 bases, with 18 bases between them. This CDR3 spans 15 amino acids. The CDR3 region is CASTQEFLGTYEQYF. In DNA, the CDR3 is TGTGCCAGCACCCAAGAATTCCTCGGGACCTACGAGCAGTACTTC.

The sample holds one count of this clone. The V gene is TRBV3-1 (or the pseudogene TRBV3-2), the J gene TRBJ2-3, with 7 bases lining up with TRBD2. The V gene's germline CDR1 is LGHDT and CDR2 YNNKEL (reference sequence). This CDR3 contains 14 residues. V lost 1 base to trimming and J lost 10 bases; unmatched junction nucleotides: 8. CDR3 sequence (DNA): TGTGCCAGCAGCCAAGGGCCTTCGGGAGGATCGCAGTATTTT. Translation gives CASSQGPSGGSQYF.

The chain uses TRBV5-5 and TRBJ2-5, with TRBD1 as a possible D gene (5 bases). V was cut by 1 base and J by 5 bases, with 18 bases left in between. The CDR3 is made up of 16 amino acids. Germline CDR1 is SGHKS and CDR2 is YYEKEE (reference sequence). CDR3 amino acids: CASSLFQGVGHETQYF. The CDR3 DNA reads TGTGCCAGCAGCTTGTTTCAAGGGGTGGGCCACGAGACCCAGTACTTC.

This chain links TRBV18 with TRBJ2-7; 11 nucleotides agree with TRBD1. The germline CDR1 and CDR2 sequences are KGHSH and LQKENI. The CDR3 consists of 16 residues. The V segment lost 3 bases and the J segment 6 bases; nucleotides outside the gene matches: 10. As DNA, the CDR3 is TGTGCCAGCTCACCCCGAGGACAGGGGGCCCTCCTCGAGCAGTACTTC. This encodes CASSPRGQGALLEQYF.

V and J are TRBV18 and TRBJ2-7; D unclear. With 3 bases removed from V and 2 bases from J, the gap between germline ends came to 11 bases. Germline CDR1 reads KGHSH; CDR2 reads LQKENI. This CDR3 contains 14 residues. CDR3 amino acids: CASSPPGLPYEQYF. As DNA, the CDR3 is TGTGCCAGCTCACCCCCAGGTCTCCCCTACGAGCAGTACTTC.

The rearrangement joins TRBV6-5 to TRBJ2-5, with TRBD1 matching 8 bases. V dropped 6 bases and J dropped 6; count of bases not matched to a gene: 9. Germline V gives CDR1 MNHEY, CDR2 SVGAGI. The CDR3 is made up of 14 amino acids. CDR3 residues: CASRDRTGKKTQYF. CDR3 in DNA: TGTGCCAGCAGAGATAGGACAGGGAAAAAGACCCAGTACTTC.

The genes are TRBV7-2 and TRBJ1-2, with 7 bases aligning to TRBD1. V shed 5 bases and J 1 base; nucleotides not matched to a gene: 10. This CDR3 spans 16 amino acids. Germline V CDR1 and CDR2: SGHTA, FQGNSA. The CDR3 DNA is TGTGCCAGCAGCCTAAGTGAGGGGGCCGATAACTATGGCTACACCTTC. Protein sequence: CASSLSEGADNYGYTF.

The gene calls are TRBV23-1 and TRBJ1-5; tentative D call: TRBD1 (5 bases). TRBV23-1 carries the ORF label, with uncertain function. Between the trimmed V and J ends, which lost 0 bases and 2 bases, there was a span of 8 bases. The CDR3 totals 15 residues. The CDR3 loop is CASSQSRGCNQPQHF. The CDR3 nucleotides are TGCGCCAGCAGTCAATCGCGGGGGTGCAATCAGCCCCAGCATTTT.

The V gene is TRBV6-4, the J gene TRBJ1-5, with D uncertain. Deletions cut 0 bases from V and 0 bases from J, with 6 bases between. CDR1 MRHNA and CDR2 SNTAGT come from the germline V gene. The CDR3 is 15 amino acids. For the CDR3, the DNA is TGTGCCAGCAGTGACTCGGCAAATAGCAATCAGCCCCAGCATTTT. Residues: CASSDSANSNQPQHF.

The CDR3 coding sequence is TGTGCCAGTAGTCCGGGACTAGCGGGATCTGGGGCCGCCGAGCAGTACTTC. This sequence encodes CASSPGLAGSGAAEQYF. V gene TRBV19 combines with J gene TRBJ2-7; 13 nucleotides agree with TRBD2. The V gene end was trimmed by 5 bases and the J gene end by 6 bases; junction bases not matched to a gene: 13. Germline V gene data show CDR1 as LNHDA and CDR2 as SQIVND (reference sequence). The CDR3 is made up of 17 amino acids.

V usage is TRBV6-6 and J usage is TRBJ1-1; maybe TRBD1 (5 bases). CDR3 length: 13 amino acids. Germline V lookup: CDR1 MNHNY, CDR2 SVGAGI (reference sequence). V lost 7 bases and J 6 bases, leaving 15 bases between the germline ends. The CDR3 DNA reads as TGTGCCAGCACCCTGGGGGGGACTGCTGAAGCTTTCTTT. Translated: CASTLGGTAEAFF.